Here is one T cell receptor (beta chain) with its context. What it binds is unknown. The sample is drawn from a study of cytomegalovirus exposure and HLA in healthy donors. Overall study findings and caveats: High sensitivity and specificity were reportedly achieved when the classifier diagnosed cytomegalovirus status.

The assay was immunoSEQ multiplex PCR, and TCRdb's table has in-frame clones only and misses some. The sample lists over 200,000 clones; about nine tenths were seen once. Germline-derived CDR1 and CDR2 are MDHEN and SYDVKM. The V end was cut by 3 bases, the J end by 6 bases, with 9 bases between. The CDR3 runs 12 residues. Separate from the approximately 720-subject first cohort, the roughly 110-subject validation cohort was the one that the donors belonged to. The TCR originated in a woman under 30 in good health and CMV-seropositive. The V gene is TRBV28, the J gene TRBJ2-7; D uncertain. The sequencing sample was made of PBMCs. CDR3 DNA sequence: TGTGCCAGCAGTTTGCGCCACCTCGAGCAGTACTTC. This encodes CASSLRHLEQYF. The entire variable domain, with the rest obtained from reference TRBV28 and TRBJ2-7, is as follows: DVKVTQSSRYLVKRTGEKVFLECVQDMDHENMFWYRQDPGLGLRLIYFSYDVKMKEKGDIPEGYSVSREKKERFSLILESASTNQTSMYLCASSLRHLEQYFGPGTRLTVT.